The clone carrying this T cell receptor (beta chain) came up once. Its target is unknown. This entry comes from a study of shared clonotypes between healthy human individuals. General study results and limits: Donor clonotype sharing was expected to depend on sequencing depth.

CD4+ cells yielded CD45RA+ naive and CD45RA-negative memory subsets. Trimming took off 6 bases at V and 5 bases at J, with 13 bases between the two ends. This CDR3 spans 13 amino acids. The germline gives CDR1 MDHEN, CDR2 SYDVKM. Generated by immunoSEQ multiplex PCR, the TCRdb table keeps only in-frame clones and is missing some. The sample records 1,400,000 or so clones, about 98.5% being singletons. The specimen was naive CD4+ T cells sorted from blood. Subset: CD45RA+ positively selected. The V call is TRBV28, the J call TRBJ1-1, with D uncertain. The receptor's source is a man younger than 45 in good health. CDR3 in DNA: TGTGCCAGCAGAGCCATCGTGTCGACTGAAGCTTTCTTT. This codes for CASRAIVSTEAFF.